What follows are 24 T cell receptor beta chains derived from one specimen sequenced in a study of CD8 T cell repertoires and HIV-1 epitope variants (dated by TCRdb to between 2020 and 2021). Antigens for these TCRs are unknown. Libraries were prepared through the immunoSEQ multiplex PCR assay. Not all clones reach the TCRdb copy of this immuneACCESS table, which keeps in-frame sequences only. Checked studies attribute under half of the gap to unresolved V genes and leave the rest unexplained. The sample includes just under 6,000 clones, with under 75% observed a single time. Jointly, the top ten make up roughly 46% of the sample. The specimen sequenced was cultured CD8+ T cells derived from PBMCs. These receptors all come from a male donor with HIV.

This clone was seen once. This chain joins TRBV7-6 and TRBJ2-2; D is undetermined. Trimming took 3 bases from V and 7 from J, leaving 15 bases between them. The germline V gene has CDR1 SGHVS and CDR2 FNYEAQ. The CDR3 totals 15 residues. The CDR3 DNA sequence: TGTGCCAGCAGCTTCTACTCATTTGAGAACGGGGAGCTGTTTTTT. Translating it yields CASSFYSFENGELFF. Combining the CDR3 with reference TRBV7-6 and TRBJ2-2 gives the whole variable domain GAGVSQSPRYKVTKRGQDVALRCDPISGHVSLYWYRQALGQGPEFLTYFNYEAQQDKSGLPNDRFSAERPEGSISTLTIQRTEQRDSAMYRCASSFYSFENGELFFGEGSRLTVL.

This sequence joins TRBV7-9 and TRBJ2-7; unclear D gene. Germline values: CDR1 SEHNR, CDR2 FQNEAQ (reference sequence). CDR3 length: 14 residues. Deletions cut 1 base from V and 2 bases from J, with 9 bases between. CDR3 bases: TGTGCCAGCAGCTTAGAGTACGGCACCTACGAGCAGTACTTC. It encodes CASSLEYGTYEQYF. Looking up the rest from reference TRBV7-9 and TRBJ2-7 gives the full variable domain: DTGVSQNPRHKITKRGQNVTFRCDPISEHNRLYWYRQTLGQGPEFLTYFQNEAQLEKSRLLSDRFSAERPKGSFSTLEIQRTEQGDSAMYLCASSLEYGTYEQYFGPGTRLTVT.

The V call is TRBV5-4, the J call TRBJ2-1; 12 bases fit TRBD2. Per the germline V gene, CDR1 is SGHNT and CDR2 is YYREEE (reference sequence). The length of the CDR3 is 15 residues. Losses at the gene ends were 2 bases for V and 8 bases for J; bases not matched to a gene: 5. The CDR3 reads CASSLSSGRGDEQFF. CDR3 bases: TGTGCCAGCAGCTTATCTAGCGGGAGGGGTGATGAGCAGTTCTTC.

The rearrangement links TRBV15 to TRBJ2-5, with D tentatively TRBD1 or TRBD2 (5 bases each). The germline CDR1 and CDR2 sequences are LNHNV and YYDKDF (reference sequence). The V end lost 0 bases, the J end lost 4 bases, and 12 bases lay between the germline ends. The CDR3 length is 15 residues. This CDR3 reads CATSREAGTGETQYF. The DNA for the CDR3 is TGTGCCACCAGCAGAGAAGCAGGGACCGGAGAGACCCAGTACTTC.

CDR3: CASSGDIHEQFF. The CDR3 coding sequence is TGTGCCAGCTCCGGGGATATCCATGAGCAGTTCTTC. The genes are TRBV18 and TRBJ2-1, with D maybe TRBD2 (5 bases). Trimming shortened V by 6 bases and J by 8 bases, and 11 bases separated the two germline ends. From germline, CDR1 is KGHSH and CDR2 LQKENI. This CDR3 spans 12 amino acids.

The rearrangement links TRBV12-5 to TRBJ1-1; D remains unclear. Germline loops: CDR1 LGHNT, CDR2 FRNRAP. The length of the CDR3 is 13 residues. The V and J ends lost 6 bases and 1 base respectively, with 9 bases between them. CDR3 sequence reads: CASGSDGNTEAFF. The DNA of the CDR3 is TGTGCTAGTGGGTCGGACGGGAACACTGAAGCTTTCTTT.

V gene TRBV29-1 combines with J gene TRBJ1-2, with 7 bases aligning to TRBD1. J was trimmed by 4 bases and V by 0 bases; bases with no gene match: 8. The CDR3 loop spans 15 amino acids. CDR1 SQVTM and CDR2 ANQGSEA come from the germline V gene. The CDR3 spells CSVEDSAGGSYGYTF. The DNA for the CDR3 is TGCAGCGTTGAAGATTCAGCAGGGGGAAGCTATGGCTACACCTTC.

The rearrangement joins TRBV7-7 to TRBJ2-7; maybe TRBD1 (6 bases). V dropped 5 bases and J dropped 1 base, with 9 bases sitting between them. Germline CDR1 is SSHAT and CDR2 is FNYEAQ (reference sequence). The CDR3 has 13 residues. The CDR3 spells CASSPDSSYEQYF. Here the CDR3 DNA reads TGTGCCAGCAGCCCGGACAGTTCCTACGAGCAGTACTTC.

The chain recombines TRBV19 with TRBJ1-2; possibly TRBD1 for D (5 bases). This CDR3 region has 16 residues. Germline V gives CDR1 LNHDA, CDR2 SQIVND (reference sequence). The V and J ends lost 6 bases and 1 base respectively, with 18 bases between them. The CDR3 here is CASSYQKTVHNYGYTF. The DNA of the CDR3 is TGTGCCAGTAGCTACCAGAAGACAGTGCATAACTATGGCTACACCTTC.

This clone was counted a few times. CDR3 DNA: TGTGCCAGTAGTACACCGGGACGGCAAAGTTCACCCCTCCACTTT. It encodes CASSTPGRQSSPLHF. V usage is TRBV19 and J usage is TRBJ1-6; TRBD1 might be the D (5 bases). V lost 4 bases to trimming and J lost 9 bases, with 16 bases between them. The germline V gene has CDR1 LNHDA and CDR2 SQIVND (reference sequence). The CDR3 has 15 amino acids.

V gene TRBV9 combines with J gene TRBJ2-3, with 15 bases that match TRBD2. Per germline, CDR1 SGDLS and CDR2 YYNGEE. The CDR3 spans 17 residues. The ends lost 2 bases at V and 4 bases at J; junction bases unmatched: 5. CDR3 sequence: CASSVLGTSGGSDTQYF. CDR3 nucleotide sequence: TGTGCCAGCAGCGTGCTGGGGACTAGCGGGGGGTCAGATACGCAGTATTTT.

The genes are TRBV5-4 and TRBJ1-5; the D is unclear. Germline assignment: CDR1 SGHNT and CDR2 YYREEE (reference sequence). Trimming left V 0 bases short and J 3 bases short, with 1 base between. CDR3 length equals 12 residues. In DNA, the CDR3 is TGTGCCAGCAGCTTGGACAATCAGCCCCAGCATTTT. Translating gives CASSLDNQPQHF.

The chain recombines TRBV28 with TRBJ2-6, with D tentatively TRBD1 or TRBD2 (5 bases each). The CDR3 has 14 residues. The germline V gene has CDR1 MDHEN and CDR2 SYDVKM. Trimming removed 6 bases from V and 0 bases from J, with 6 bases in between. This CDR3 reads CASRGPSGANVLTF. The CDR3 DNA reads as TGTGCCAGCAGGGGACCCTCTGGGGCCAACGTCCTGACTTTC.

The chain links TRBV19 to TRBJ2-7; 9 bases match TRBD1. Germline assignment: CDR1 LNHDA and CDR2 SQIVND (reference sequence). V was clipped by 5 bases and J by 5 bases; unmatched bases: 10. The CDR3 length is 15 residues. The CDR3 here is CASSYGQGPRNEQYF. CDR3 DNA sequence: TGTGCCAGTAGTTACGGACAGGGGCCGAGGAACGAGCAGTACTTC.

A few counts support this clone. V gene TRBV5-1 combines with J gene TRBJ2-2; D ambiguous. CDR1 is SGHRS and CDR2 is YFSETQ in the germline V gene. V lost 0 bases and J lost 4, with 10 bases in between. This CDR3 contains 15 residues. The CDR3 DNA reads as TGCGCCAGCAGCTTGGCCCCGGCAGCCACCGGGGAGCTGTTTTTT. It encodes CASSLAPAATGELFF. Together with reference TRBV5-1 and TRBJ2-2, the CDR3 gives the full variable domain: KAGVTQTPRYLIKTRGQQVTLSCSPISGHRSVSWYQQTPGQGLQFLFEYFSETQRNKGNFPGRFSGRQFSNSRSEMNVSTLELGDSALYLCASSLAPAATGELFFGEGSRLTVL.

V gene TRBV30 combines with J gene TRBJ2-1, with TRBD1 matching 10 bases. Germline assignment: CDR1 GTSNPN and CDR2 SVGIG (reference sequence). This CDR3 has 11 residues. The V and J ends lost 3 bases and 16 bases, in that order; junction bases with no gene match: 6. The CDR3 DNA sequence: TGTGCCTGGAGCAGCGGGACAGGGGATTTCTTC. Its translation: CAWSSGTGDFF. The whole variable domain, filled in from reference TRBV30 and TRBJ2-1, reads SQTIHQWPATLVQPVGSPLSLECTVEGTSNPNLYWYRQAAGRGLQLLFYSVGIGQISSEVPQNLSASRPQDRQFILSSKKLLLSDSGFYLCAWSSGTGDFFGPGTRLTVL.

This clone was found once. V usage is TRBV6-1 and J usage is TRBJ2-7; D may be TRBD2 (5 bases). The CDR3 is made up of 13 amino acids. Looked up from germline, CDR1 is MNHNS and CDR2 is SASEGT. Trimming shortened V by 4 bases and J by 3 bases, and 10 bases separated the two germline ends. CDR3 loop: CASSATSSYEQYF. CDR3 bases: TGTGCCAGCAGTGCTACTAGTAGCTACGAGCAGTACTTC.

The rearrangement links TRBV28 to TRBJ1-2; possibly TRBD1 for D (5 bases). V was clipped by 2 bases and J by 6 bases, with 19 bases between them. Germline assignment: CDR1 MDHEN and CDR2 SYDVKM. The CDR3 is 16 residues long. Here the CDR3 reads CASSLPRAPPSHGYTF. CDR3 bases: TGTGCCAGCAGTTTACCCAGGGCCCCTCCCTCGCATGGCTACACCTTC.

V gene TRBV6-5 combines with J gene TRBJ2-7; 10 bases are shared with TRBD1. The CDR3 is 15 residues long. Germline CDR1 and CDR2: MNHEY and SVGAGI. Trimming removed 0 bases from V and 5 bases from J; junction bases left unmatched: 4. CDR3 residues: CASSYSRTGGHEQYF. CDR3 nucleotide sequence: TGTGCCAGCAGTTACTCACGGACAGGGGGGCACGAGCAGTACTTC.

The chain couples TRBV6-5 to TRBJ2-3, with 13 bases identical to TRBD2. V lost 5 bases and J lost 1; bases outside the gene matches: 0. The V gene's germline CDR1 is MNHEY and CDR2 SVGAGI. The CDR3 has 15 amino acids. The CDR3 is CASSGLAGGTDTQYF. The CDR3 coding sequence is TGTGCCAGCAGTGGACTAGCGGGGGGCACAGATACGCAGTATTTT.

The chain joins TRBV10-3 to TRBJ2-1, with 10 bases that match TRBD1. Germline V gene lookup returns CDR1 ENHRY and CDR2 SYGVKD. The trim removed 2 bases at V and 0 bases at J, leaving 7 bases unmatched. The CDR3 runs to 18 residues. The CDR3 DNA follows: TGTGCCATCAGTGAGGACAGGGGGCTCCGCAGCTCCTACAATGAGCAGTTCTTC. This gives the protein CAISEDRGLRSSYNEQFF.

The J gene is TRBJ1-4, the V gene TRBV29-1; D uncertain. The CDR3 runs to 13 residues. V lost 3 bases and J 3 bases, leaving 8 bases between the germline ends. Germline CDR1 reads SQVTM; CDR2 reads ANQGSEA. DNA of the CDR3: TGCAGCGTTGAGGGAGACTCTAATGAAAAACTGTTTTTT. Protein: CSVEGDSNEKLFF.

This chain joins TRBV18 and TRBJ2-1; D uncertain. The V end was cut by 3 bases, the J end by 3 bases, with 9 bases between. The CDR3 covers 14 residues. CDR1 and CDR2 (germline): KGHSH, LQKENI. The CDR3 loop is CASSPETNYNEQFF. CDR3 bases: TGTGCCAGCTCACCCGAGACAAACTACAATGAGCAGTTCTTC.

The chain is built from TRBV9 and TRBJ1-2; a weak D match, TRBD1 (6 bases). The germline CDR1 and CDR2 sequences are SGDLS and YYNGEE. CDR3 length: 13 residues. The V end was cut by 2 bases, the J end by 1 base, with 6 bases between. CDR3 sequence: CASSVRGNYGYTF. The CDR3 coding sequence is TGTGCCAGCAGCGTCAGGGGTAACTATGGCTACACCTTC. The whole variable domain, filled in from reference TRBV9 and TRBJ1-2, reads DSGVTQTPKHLITATGQRVTLRCSPRSGDLSVYWYQQSLDQGLQFLIQYYNGEERAKGNILERFSAQQFPDLHSELNLSSLELGDSALYFCASSVRGNYGYTFGSGTRLTVV.